This T cell receptor (beta chain) was sequenced in a study of blood T cell repertoires in COVID-19. This CDR3 contains 14 residues. Germline V gene data show CDR1 as MNHEY and CDR2 as SVGAGI. With V trimmed by 6 bases and J by 5 bases, 10 bases remained unmatched. The protocol was immunoSEQ multiplex PCR, while the TCRdb copy is restricted to in-frame clones and leaves out a portion. The sample has about 200,000 clones, roughly 87% seen once; the top ten hold roughly 21%. The sequence was collected from a man between 60 and 75 years old with active or convalescent COVID-19. Specimen: peripheral blood. V and J are TRBV6-5 and TRBJ2-7, with 7 bases that match TRBD1. The CDR3 protein is CASSLDRVKDEQYF. In nucleotides, the CDR3 is TGTGCCAGCAGCCTAGACAGGGTTAAGGACGAGCAGTACTTC.